These 9 T cell receptor beta chains came from one sample sequenced in a study of cytomegalovirus exposure and HLA in healthy donors. The PCR had 60 Vbeta and 13 Jbeta primers. Clones were read by immunoSEQ multiplex PCR, and TCRdb kept only the in-frame ones, dropping some. The sample records fewer than 200,000 clones, around 79% being singletons. Sequenced: PBMCs. The source of these receptors is a male donor in good health and CMV-seropositive.

By sample share, this clone is large. Other nucleotide sequences from this sample produce the same CDR3. The V gene is TRBV9, the J gene TRBJ2-2, with TRBD1 identical over 9 bases. The CDR3 extends over 19 amino acids. V lost 3 bases and J lost 4; bases outside the gene matches: 16. Germline values: CDR1 SGDLS, CDR2 YYNGEE. CDR3 sequence: CASSEKGTGQGRGTGELFF. The CDR3, as DNA: TGTGCCAGCAGCGAGAAGGGGACAGGACAGGGGAGGGGCACCGGGGAGCTGTTTTTT.

The chain recombines TRBV9 with TRBJ1-5; D possibly corresponds to TRBD1 (5 bases). V dropped 4 bases and J dropped 9 bases, with 11 bases sitting between them. The length of the CDR3 is 12 residues. Germline CDR1 reads SGDLS; CDR2 reads YYNGEE. CDR3 loop: CASSPGEGPQHF. DNA for the CDR3: TGTGCCAGCAGCCCGGGGGAGGGGCCCCAGCATTTT. Based on the CDR3 plus reference TRBV9 and TRBJ1-5, the full variable domain is DSGVTQTPKHLITATGQRVTLRCSPRSGDLSVYWYQQSLDQGLQFLIQYYNGEERAKGNILERFSAQQFPDLHSELNLSSLELGDSALYFCASSPGEGPQHFGDGTRLSIL.

This chain links TRBV5-4 with TRBJ2-2; possibly TRBD1 for D (5 bases). Trimming shortened V by 3 bases and J by 5 bases, and 8 bases separated the two germline ends. Germline lookup yields CDR1 SGHNT and CDR2 YYREEE (reference sequence). The CDR3 has 13 residues. The CDR3, as DNA: TGTGCCAGCAGCTCAGGGTGGACCGGGGAGCTGTTTTTT. Translating it yields CASSSGWTGELFF.

This clone was seen a handful of times. The V call is TRBV10-1, the J call TRBJ1-1; D gene unclear. Trimming left V 3 bases short and J 0 bases short, with 5 bases between. The CDR3 totals 13 residues. Germline assignment: CDR1 WNHNN and CDR2 SYGVQD (reference sequence). The CDR3 sequence: CASSDSLNTEAFF. In DNA, the CDR3 is TGCGCCAGCAGTGACAGTCTGAACACTGAAGCTTTCTTT.

The chain carries TRBV21-1 and TRBJ1-6; TRBD1, the D gene given by the table, was not confirmed from the DNA. TRBV21-1 is marked as a pseudogene. This CDR3 spans 16 amino acids. This chain's CDR3 is CASTSPTGARNSPLHF. The CDR3 coding sequence is TGTGCCAGCACTTCTCCCACAGGGGCCCGTAATTCACCCCTCCACTTT.

This clone has only a few counts. V is TRBV6-5 and J is TRBJ2-2; tentative D call: TRBD2 (6 bases). Germline loops: CDR1 MNHEY, CDR2 SVGAGI. The CDR3 runs 13 residues. V dropped 7 bases and J dropped 3 bases, with 9 bases sitting between them. CDR3 region: CASKRGYTGELFF. The DNA for the CDR3 is TGTGCCAGCAAACGGGGGTACACCGGGGAGCTGTTTTTT.

The chain employs TRBV27 and TRBJ2-2; perhaps TRBD1 as D (5 bases). V was pared by 4 bases and J by 4 bases, with 10 bases between. Germline values: CDR1 MNHEY, CDR2 SMNVEV (reference sequence). The CDR3 extends over 14 amino acids. The CDR3 loop reads CASSYTGATGELFF. Here the CDR3 DNA reads TGTGCCAGCAGTTATACAGGTGCCACCGGGGAGCTGTTTTTT.

This clone occurred once. The chain uses TRBV2 and TRBJ1-2; 11 bases are a match to TRBD1. CDR1 and CDR2 (germline): SNHLY, FYNNEI. Trimming cost V 6 bases and J 8 bases; bases outside gene matches: 5. The CDR3 sequence is 13 residues long. The CDR3 region is CASSWDRGDGYTF. CDR3 nucleotide sequence: TGTGCCAGCAGCTGGGACAGGGGGGACGGCTACACCTTC.

The chain links TRBV7-2 to TRBJ2-1, with TRBD2 identical over 9 bases. The germline V gene has CDR1 SGHTA and CDR2 FQGNSA. The CDR3 sequence is 16 residues long. Losses at the gene ends were 5 bases for V and 0 bases for J; bases not matched to a gene: 5. Here the CDR3 reads CASSRAGGPSYNEQFF. CDR3 DNA: TGTGCCAGCAGCCGGGCGGGGGGGCCCTCCTACAATGAGCAGTTCTTC.